This TCR beta chain came from a study of blood T cell repertoires in COVID-19. Overall study context: Nucleic acid was either cDNA or gDNA, and it came from T cells, B-cell-depleted T cells, or PBMCs.

Study processing details: Counts of nucleated cells, estimated from reference gene primer amplification, were obtained. Sequenced by immunoSEQ multiplex PCR; TCRdb stores in-frame clones only, minus some. V, J and clone size are taken as reported in that table, and D and trimming were inferred from the DNA itself. The sample carries about 300,000 clones, 85% to 90% recorded once. Unmatched junction bases numbered 10, after V lost 5 bases and J lost 0 bases. This CDR3 is 16 amino acids long. CDR1 and CDR2 from the germline V gene are MDHEN and SYDVKM. This study enrolled people aged about 18 to 100 from roughly 24 US geographic areas. Participants' reported clinical history set cohort assignment.

The sample taken for sequencing was PBMCs or T cells enriched from blood (not recorded which). The gene calls are TRBV28 and TRBJ2-7; TRBD1 matches 7 bases. The TCR originated in a man in his thirties or forties who had recovered from COVID-19. The CDR3 loop reads CASSPTQGQSSYEQYF. The CDR3 nucleotides are TGTGCCAGCAGTCCGACACAGGGACAGAGCTCCTACGAGCAGTACTTC.